This section outlines one T cell receptor beta chain sequence together with its context. It has no known antigen specificity. The input lacks base qualities; no much larger clone sits a single base away. These data are taken from a study of cytomegalovirus exposure and HLA in healthy donors (dated by TCRdb to between 2016 and 2019). Background on the whole study: An earlier analysis of a few hundred of the donors reported approximately 300 Gb of sequence data and around 100 million unique TCR beta sequences obtained from roughly 180 million T cells. A later genetic analysis used genome-wide SNP genotypes for about 60% of the 666 donors, treating that subset as a discovery cohort. Of the roughly 390 genotyped donors, about 80% fell in the genetic ancestry cluster associated with self-reported Caucasian donors. To decide whether each TCR beta V gene segment behaved as functional or pseudogenic, an earlier analysis of fewer than 750 of the donors relied on high-throughput TCR beta sequencing. In addition to the first cohort of around 670 subjects, a separate validation cohort of under 150 different subjects was used. The later analysis used no new phenotypic data to find candidate immune exposures, relying instead on TCR beta sequences and their occurrence across donors. Several DR-DQ haplotypes were treated as single units for association and clustering because of strong linkage in the cohort. The T cell repertoires of under 750 subjects were profiled by immunosequencing and related to cytomegalovirus serostatus. A later analysis re-examined previously published TCR beta repertoires from roughly 650 donors and added high-resolution HLA genotyping to investigate patterns of TCR occurrence. High-throughput TCR immunosequencing, statistical association of individual TCRs with disease status, and machine learning were combined to predict cytomegalovirus infection status. Every repertoire in the discovery cohort had been generated on one and the same sequencing platform. About 280 gigabases of sequencing data and around 85 million unique TCR sequences made up an early release that covered about 640 HLA-typed donors. Among 300 to 500 genotyped donors of the cohort, an average of around 240,000 unique TCR beta nucleotide sequences was sequenced per donor, of which 15% to 20% were non-productive. Donor age, sex, ethnicity and CMV serostatus were compiled together with the repertoire data. The study aimed to test whether cataloging public T cell receptors could reveal signatures of past pathogen exposure. Typing coverage varied by locus: about 620-630 donors for A, B, C, DRB1 and DQB1; more than 500 for DQA1; more than 600 for DPA1; some 470 for DPB1. Class I and class II HLA loci were covered by the typing at four-digit resolution.

Here is what the overall study found, with its caveats: At a false discovery rate of 0.05, a later analysis linked around 15,000 TCR beta sequences to specific HLA alleles. According to the authors, the approach could potentially be generalized to other disease states and immunological phenotypes. Most TCR sequences were seen in very few donors, while some public TCRs were found in many individuals. A further reported finding was that TCR beta sequences accurately predicted the HLA-A and HLA-B alleles for most subjects in the first cohort. The classifier was reported to diagnose cytomegalovirus status with high specificity and sensitivity in both the original and validation cohorts. Linkage disequilibrium might explain the correlated functional status among segregating V segments, but an unknown experimental factor could not be ruled out. The 87-base-pair reads could not distinguish some IMGT-functional V segments, including TRBV6-2 and TRBV6-3, so those segments were excluded. In a later genetic analysis, a missense DCLRE1C variant was associated with V-gene and J-gene trimming of TCR beta chains, and the association was replicated in an independent cohort. This cohort had only TCR beta chains sequenced, and the lack of alpha or paired-chain data limited which features could be detected. Compared with equally common non-associated chains, HLA-associated TCR beta chains in a later analysis were more clonally expanded and had lower generation probabilities. In a later analysis, several top co-occurrence clusters were reported to appear linked to parvovirus B19, influenza, CMV and Epstein-Barr virus. Most CMV-associated TCR beta chains appeared to be HLA-restricted in a later analysis, and the HLA associations seemed to be driven largely by CMV exposure. Presence/absence analyses assumed roughly uniform sequencing depth across donors, an assumption that may not hold. Compared with the roughly 670-donor mean, donors in an Asian-associated ancestry cluster had fewer N-insertions in productive TCRs, according to a later genetic analysis. About 17 rarely observed V segments, including chromosome 9 orphons, were excluded from the earlier analysis of about 600 of the donors because counts were too low. Because HLA typing was missing for some donors at each locus, association tests included only the typed subset. According to a later analysis, TCR association rates differed among HLA loci, with DRB1 alleles showing the most associated TCRs and HLA-C alleles showing the fewest. For the cohort, immune exposure information was limited to CMV serostatus. A total of roughly 160 TCR beta chains were listed by the study as associated with cytomegalovirus. In an earlier analysis of about 600 of the donors, most TCR beta V segments appeared in productive rearrangements about 87% or about 30% of the time, broadly matching IMGT annotations. In vitro tests confirmed that a few of the cytomegalovirus-associated TCR beta chains recognize cytomegalovirus antigens. The sequencing pipeline was judged likely to have produced a cluster of highly shared sequence variants as a technical artifact. Strong co-occurrence of HLA alleles, especially DR and DQ, made assigning TCR associations to individual alleles difficult.

In total, approximately 610 healthy bone marrow donors made up the cohort. All cohort members were sampled while nominally healthy, although unrecorded immune exposures were likely present. The donor was CMV seronegative and was included in the group of a few hundred seronegative cohort members. Every donor gave a peripheral blood sample, and the peripheral blood mononuclear cells from that sample were used for TCR beta sequencing. Genomic DNA extraction from the blood cell samples was performed with the Qiagen DNeasy Blood Extraction Kit. The CDR3 numbers 16 residues from cysteine through phenylalanine. Just the 48-base CDR3 DNA is kept, in frame starting at base 1. V is pruned by 2 bases and J by 3 bases, leaving 4 bases of the junction without a gene match. From a lookup of the germline V gene, CDR1 and CDR2 are SGDLS and YYNGEE. The receptor library was made with the immunoSEQ multiplex PCR assay. A mixture of 60 forward primers for TCR Vbeta segments and 13 reverse primers for TCR Jbeta segments was used in the multiplex PCR. A multiplex PCR assay on genomic DNA amplified the CDR3 region of rearranged TCR beta genes. On the Illumina HiSeq System, the amplified TCR beta libraries were sequenced as 87-base-pair reads. Under the source paper's analysis protocol: A later analysis counted around 72 million unique TCR beta chains across the 670 or so repertoires, and some 11 million of these chains were shared by at least two donors. A nearest-neighbor algorithm error-corrected the raw reads and collapsed the reads into unique sequences, merging closely related sequences to remove PCR and sequencing errors. V, D and J gene segments were assigned by aligning CDR3 sequences to IMGT reference sequences. Each retained sequence needed at least a six-nucleotide match to both a V gene segment and a J gene segment. A rearrangement counted as productive if the CDR3 had no stop codons and remained in frame with V and J, and every other rearrangement counted as non-productive. Following IMGT convention, CDR3 was defined as the stretch from the second conserved V-encoded cysteine up to the conserved J-encoded phenylalanine. The earlier analysis of 587 of the donors excluded sequences that lacked an unambiguous match to a single V gene segment. In an earlier analysis of several hundred of the donors, a V segment was called functional when productive rearrangements were above 56.7%, and segregating when the standard deviation between donors exceeded 5%. A statistical classification framework was built for diagnosing cytomegalovirus status from the catalog of TCR beta chain sequences. A later analysis assigned V and J genes by comparing TCR nucleotide sequences with IMGT/GENE-DB human TR gene sequences. In a later analysis, CDR3 sequences and most-parsimonious VDJ recombination scenarios were assigned using the TCRdist pipeline. In a later analysis, each TCR beta chain was defined by its CDR3 amino acid sequence together with its V-gene family, and reads without a unique V-gene family were excluded. A later analysis removed 592 highly shared, low-generation-probability nucleotide sequences to deal with suspected cross-contamination and a sequencing artifact. For each public chain, a later analysis derived a clonal expansion index from normalized ranks of inferred template counts within each repertoire. In a later analysis, generation probabilities were computed using a VDJ recombination model fitted to out-of-frame rearrangements, and the results were checked against IGoR. A later analysis scored TCR-TCR, TCR-HLA and TCR-CMV co-occurrence with hypergeometric tests, applying a repertoire-size bias correction to TCR pairs. False discovery rates were estimated in a later analysis by permuting HLA or CMV assignments 20 times. In a later analysis, co-occurring TCRs were grouped using DBSCAN, and TCRdist sequence similarity was added for clustering within HLA-allele-positive subsets. For co-occurrence clustering, repertoires with fewer than 30,000 or more than 120,000 public chains were excluded, along with five or six repertoires with anomalous nucleotide sharing. TCRdb limited this immuneACCESS table to in-frame rearrangements with V and J called. A share of clones is missing; checked studies link under half to unresolved V genes, and the rest is unexplained. The V and J calls and clone size are taken from that table; D and trimming were inferred from the DNA. Across this sample there are about 200,000 clones, with about 80% seen only once. The ten largest clones add up to about 1% of the sample.

This chain is built from TRBV9 and TRBJ2-7; the junction holds 14 bases that match TRBD2. The sample taken for sequencing was PBMCs. This receptor was identified in a woman aged 40 to 50 in good health and CMV-seronegative. CDR3 protein: CASSVGTSGGLYEQYF. Read as DNA, the sequence is TGTGCCAGCAGCGTGGGGACTAGCGGGGGACTCTACGAGCAGTACTTC. Where the CDR3 stops, the reference TRBV9 and TRBJ2-7 genes take over; the full variable domain is DSGVTQTPKHLITATGQRVTLRCSPRSGDLSVYWYQQSLDQGLQFLIQYYNGEERAKGNILERFSAQQFPDLHSELNLSSLELGDSALYFCASSVGTSGGLYEQYFGPGTRLTVT.